A selection of T cell receptor beta chains follows, all from one sample in a study of identical twins. Each CDR3 protein is one row after TCRdb ran MiXCR on the 5' RACE reads. This sample carries about 150,000 distinct CDR3 sequences, roughly 3.5% of them seen once, and the ten largest clones take 8.1%. The sample comprised memory T cells sorted from blood. These receptors came from a man between 18 and 29 years old in good health. The CDR3 runs from the conserved cysteine through the conserved F or W. The D gene is left open where the match is weak. The size entry is marked missing in some rows and otherwise reads once, few, many or a size class.

>TRBJ2-4|few|TRBV12-3/TRBV12-4|.
TGTGCCAGCAGTCCTTTAGGTCCGAGGAGAAACATTCAGTACTTC
CASSPLGPRRNIQYF
>TRBJ2-1|many|TRBV14|.
TGTGCCAGCAGGTTCAGGGACTACAATGAGCAGTTCTTC
CASRFRDYNEQFF
>TRBJ1-1|many|TRBV28|.
TGTGCCAGCAGTTACATCAGGGGAGCAGCTTTCTTT
CASSYIRGAAFF
>TRBJ1-5|many|TRBV4-3|TRBD1
TGCGCCAGCAGCCAAGGGACAGGGTTAAGTCAGCCCCAGCATTTT
CASSQGTGLSQPQHF
>TRBJ2-5|.|TRBV20-1|.
TGCAGTGCTAGACGGCCACAGGGTCAAGAGACCCAGTACTTC
CSARRPQGQETQYF
>TRBJ2-1|many|TRBV5-1|.
TGCGCCAGCAGCTTGGGTGTCGGTGAGCAGTTCTTC
CASSLGVGEQFF
>TRBJ2-2|few|TRBV30|TRBD2
TGTGCCTCGAACCCTAGCGGGAGCGGCACCGGGGAGCTGTTTTTT
CASNPSGSGTGELFF
>TRBJ2-2|many|TRBV12-3/TRBV12-4|TRBD2
TGTGCCAGCAGCGGTGGCGGGAGTGCGACCGGGGAGCTGTTTTTT
CASSGGGSATGELFF
>TRBJ2-1|many|TRBV10-3|.
TGTGCCATCAGCGCTGATAGAGCGGAACATATTTACAATGAGCAGTTCTTC
CAISADRAEHIYNEQFF
>TRBJ1-2|many|TRBV20-1|.
TGCAGTGCTAGAGAGTCAGTTAACTATGGCTACACCTTC
CSARESVNYGYTF
>TRBJ2-7|few|TRBV27|.
TGTGCCAGCATTGCCAGCCGGGATACCTACGAGCAGTACTTC
CASIASRDTYEQYF
>TRBJ1-1|many|TRBV18|.
TGTGCCAGCTCCGGGACCCAGAACACTGAAGCTTTCTTT
CASSGTQNTEAFF
>TRBJ1-2|many|TRBV7-2|TRBD1
TGTGCCAGCAGTAGAGGACAGGGAGCGTATGGCTACACCTTC
CASSRGQGAYGYTF
>TRBJ1-4|many|TRBV5-1|.
TGCGCCAGCAGCTTGACATCCTGGAAGGGTGAAAAACTGTTTTTT
CASSLTSWKGEKLFF
>TRBJ2-1|many|TRBV6-2/TRBV6-3|TRBD2
TGTGCCGCGCAGAGCGGGAGTTCCTACAATGAGCAGTTCTTC
CAAQSGSSYNEQFF
>TRBJ1-1|many|TRBV7-9|.
TGTGCCAGCACCGCCCAGGGGATGAACACTGAAGCTTTCTTT
CASTAQGMNTEAFF
>TRBJ2-1|many|TRBV7-6|TRBD2
TGTGCCAGCAGCCGGACTAGCGGTTACAATGAGCAGTTCTTC
CASSRTSGYNEQFF
>TRBJ2-3|.|TRBV3-1|TRBD1
TGTGCCAGCAGCCATAGGGGGCGCACAGATACGCAGTATTTT
CASSHRGRTDTQYF
>TRBJ2-3|many|TRBV12-3/TRBV12-4|.
TGTGCCAGCAGCGAAACAGATACGCAGTATTTT
CASSETDTQYF
>TRBJ1-2|few|TRBV2|.
TGTGCCAGCAGTGACGGGGGGCGTAACTATGGCTACACCTTC
CASSDGGRNYGYTF
>TRBJ1-3|many|TRBV20-1|.
TGCAGTGCTAGAGATTCCTCGTCCGGCTCTGGAAACACCATATATTTT
CSARDSSSGSGNTIYF
>TRBJ2-1|many|TRBV29-1|TRBD2
TGCAGCGTCGGGTTCTTAGCGGGAGGGGGTTCCTACAATGAGCAGTTCTTC
CSVGFLAGGGSYNEQFF
>TRBJ1-5|many|TRBV5-1|TRBD1
TGCGCCAGCAGCTTGGGGACAGGGGGCTTGACGCATCAGCCCCAGCATTTT
CASSLGTGGLTHQPQHF
>TRBJ1-5|many|TRBV28|TRBD1
TGTGCCAGCAGAGGACAGGTCGATCAGCCCCAGCATTTT
CASRGQVDQPQHF
>TRBJ2-2|many|TRBV11-2|.
TGTGCCAGCACCCCGACTGGGGCCGGGGAGCTGTTTTTT
CASTPTGAGELFF
>TRBJ2-1|many|TRBV11-2|.
TGTGCCAGCAGCTCACCCCGGGGCTCCTACAATGAGCAGTTCTTC
CASSSPRGSYNEQFF
>TRBJ1-1|few|TRBV19|.
TGTGCCAGTAGTAGGAGGAACACTGAAGCTTTCTTT
CASSRRNTEAFF
>TRBJ1-5|many|TRBV20-1|.
TGCAGTGCTATCTCAGGGGCGGGGGGCCAGCATTTT
CSAISGAGGQHF
>TRBJ2-1|many|TRBV6-5|.
TGTGCCAGCAGTTACTCGAAGAAGAGGCTTGGCGGGACGACGGATGAGCAGTTCTTC
CASSYSKKRLGGTTDEQFF
>TRBJ2-1|many|TRBV4-3|TRBD1
TGCGCCAGCAGCCCAGACAGGGGCCCCTACAATGAGCAGTTCTTC
CASSPDRGPYNEQFF
>TRBJ1-5|many|TRBV6-1|.
TGTGCCAGCAATGAGGTACCCAATCAGCCCCAGCATTTT
CASNEVPNQPQHF